This is a list of T cell receptor beta chains from one sample in a study of blood T cell repertoires in COVID-19. Sequencing was performed with immunoSEQ multiplex PCR; in TCRdb, only in-frame clones are kept and a portion is missing. The sample shows some 190,000 clones, roughly 82% of them seen only once. Source material: peripheral blood. All receptors come from a woman in her sixties with COVID-19, enrolled during active disease. CDR3s include the opening cysteine and the closing phenylalanine or tryptophan. Fields, in order: J gene, D gene, V gene, clone size, CDR3 DNA, CDR3 protein. A D gene is named only where the DNA matches it firmly. A row's size may be missing; if present it is once, few, many or a size class.

>TRBJ2-2|TRBD2|TRBV19|-
TGTGCCAGTACCCCGAGCGGGGGGTCGAACACCGGGGAGCTGTTTTTT
CASTPSGGSNTGELFF
>TRBJ2-7|-|TRBV3-1/TRBV3-2|-
TGTGCCAGCAGCCAAGATACCGTCGGGGGTAGAGAGCAGTACTTC
CASSQDTVGGREQYF
>TRBJ1-3|-|TRBV10-2|-
TGCGCCAGCAGTGCCCGCGGAGAGTACGGAAACACCATATATTTT
CASSARGEYGNTIYF
>TRBJ2-1|TRBD2|TRBV9|-
TGTGCCAGCAGCGGATCGGAGGGAGGGCTGTTCGGTGAGCAGTTCTTC
CASSGSEGGLFGEQFF
>TRBJ2-5|TRBD2|TRBV7-2|-
TGTGCCAGCAGTCTACCTCTAGCGGGAGACTCCGAGACCCAGTACTTC
CASSLPLAGDSETQYF
>TRBJ1-1|-|TRBV10-3|-
TGTGCCATCAGTGCGCGGGGTACGGACACTGAAGCTTTCTTT
CAISARGTDTEAFF
>TRBJ1-3|-|TRBV15|medium-sized
TGTGCCACCAGTAACCAGTTCACCATATATTTT
CATSNQFTIYF
>TRBJ1-6|-|TRBV4-1|few
TGCGCCAGCAGTCCGGACAGATTTAATTCACCCCTCCACTTT
CASSPDRFNSPLHF
>TRBJ2-1|-|TRBV5-1|-
TGCGCCAGCAGCTTAGGGGGATTCTCCTACAATGAGCAGTTCTTC
CASSLGGFSYNEQFF
>TRBJ1-4|-|TRBV14|few
TGTGCCAGCAGACGCGGGGGGGATGGTGAAAAACTGTTTTTT
CASRRGGDGEKLFF
>TRBJ2-5|TRBD2|TRBV10-3|-
TGTGCCATCAGTGAGTCGTTGCTAGCGGGGGGGCAAGAGACCCAGTACTTC
CAISESLLAGGQETQYF
>TRBJ1-1|-|TRBV9|-
TGTGCCAGCAGCGTAGCAGGGGCAGACACTGAAGCTTTCTTT
CASSVAGADTEAFF
>TRBJ2-7|TRBD1|TRBV6-6|-
TGTGCCAGCAGTTACAACGCCGACAGGGGGAGTTACGAGCAGTACTTC
CASSYNADRGSYEQYF
>TRBJ2-1|TRBD2|TRBV30|-
TGTGCCTGGAGTTCACTAGCGGGATCCTACAATGAGCAGTTCTTC
CAWSSLAGSYNEQFF
>TRBJ1-1|TRBD1|TRBV7-2|-
TGTGCCAGCAGCTTATTCCGGGACAGGGAAGCTTTCTTT
CASSLFRDREAFF
>TRBJ2-5|-|TRBV19|-
TGTGCCAGTAGTCGCAACGGGGGGCGGGAGACCCAGTACTTC
CASSRNGGRETQYF
>TRBJ1-5|-|TRBV30|-
TGTGCCTGGAGTGGACAGAGCAATCAGCCCCAGCATTTT
CAWSGQSNQPQHF
>TRBJ1-2|TRBD1|TRBV2|-
TGTGCCAGCAGTGATTCTTCGGGGACAGCATTGAACTATGGCTACACCTTC
CASSDSSGTALNYGYTF
>TRBJ2-5|TRBD1|TRBV2|once
TGTGCCAGCAGTGAACGACAGGGGGATAGCGAGACCCAGTACTTC
CASSERQGDSETQYF
>TRBJ2-3|TRBD2|TRBV7-6|once
TGTGCCAGCAGCCGCGGACTAGCGGCCTGGGAGTCAGATACGCAGTATTTT
CASSRGLAAWESDTQYF
>TRBJ1-4|-|TRBV7-9|-
TGTGCCAGCAGCTTAGAGACAGCAAATGAAAAACTGTTTTTT
CASSLETANEKLFF
>TRBJ2-3|TRBD2|TRBV25-1|-
TGTGCCAGCAGTGACCCGAGACTAGCGGGCGGGTTAGATACGCAGTATTTT
CASSDPRLAGGLDTQYF
>TRBJ2-3|TRBD2|TRBV28|once
TGTGCCAGCAGTTTATGGGCTAGCGGGAACACAGATACGCAGTATTTT
CASSLWASGNTDTQYF
>TRBJ2-5|TRBD2|TRBV9|once
TGTGCCAGCAGCGTAGCGACGGGGGGGAACCAAGAGACCCAGTACTTC
CASSVATGGNQETQYF
>TRBJ2-2|-|TRBV24-1|many
TGTGCCACCAGTGATTTGACTAGCTCGAACACCGGGGAGCTGTTTTTT
CATSDLTSSNTGELFF
>TRBJ1-5|-|TRBV6-2/TRBV6-3|-
TGTGCCAGCAGCTTACCGGGGGGCGGCAATCAGCCCCAGCATTTT
CASSLPGGGNQPQHF